The sequence of this T cell receptor beta chain was determined in a study of metastatic and nonmetastatic thyroid tumors. Across the whole study: From malignant and benign thyroid patients, repertoires in blood and in tumor or nodule tissue were compared.

General study points: Benign nodules were reported to have significantly lower TCR beta diversity than malignant thyroid tumors, in blood and tumor.

V lost 3 bases and J 7 bases, leaving 15 bases between the germline ends. Germline CDR1 reads KGHSH; CDR2 reads LQKENI. The CDR3 contains 14 residues. With MiXCR, TCRdb reprocessed the PCR reads. The sample carries more than 90,000 clones, about 13% recorded once. In this sample, this clone turned up many times. The antigen is not known. Thyroid surgery was preceded by no treatment in any patient. The receptor was derived from a female donor with papillary thyroid cancer or a benign thyroid nodule (not recorded which). Some clones in this sample may be carry-over from other donors' samples. Sequenced input: blood. The chain employs TRBV18 and TRBJ1-1; tentatively, D is TRBD1 (5 bases). This chain's CDR3 is CASSPRVVGNEAFF. In nucleotides, the CDR3 is TGTGCCAGCTCACCCAGGGTGGTAGGGAATGAAGCTTTCTTT.